This T cell receptor beta chain was identified during a study of memory CD4+ T cells and cytomegalovirus serostatus. Across the study: This sample comes from healthy Belgian adults, about nine CMV seropositive, about 23 seronegative.

This CDR3 is built from 16 residues. Trimming took 1 base from V and 0 from J; bases not matched to a gene: 6. Germline V gene data show CDR1 as SGHNT and CDR2 as YYREEE (reference sequence). In the original workflow: Out-of-frame sequences were removed, leaving 2 million or so distinct TCRbeta sequences. The method was immunoSEQ multiplex PCR; TCRdb's version includes in-frame clones alone and lacks a portion of them. Clone size and V and J calls were adopted from that table, with D and trimming inferred from the DNA. The sample contains over 65,000 clones, approximately 80% of which appear only once. The sort gate was single viable CD3+CD4+CD8-CD45RO+ cells for memory CD4+ T cells. Positive selection with CD4 microbeads enriched total CD4+ T cells.

The receptor was isolated from an adult in good health and CMV-seronegative. This rearrangement joins TRBV5-4 to TRBJ2-7, with TRBD2 matching 8 bases. Sequenced material: memory CD4+ T cells from blood. In DNA form, the CDR3 reads TGTGCCAGCAGCTTGAACGGCGGGGGGACCTCCTACGAGCAGTACTTC. It codes for CASSLNGGGTSYEQYF.